This T cell receptor beta chain appears in the sequencing data of a study of CD8 T cells in ankylosing spondylitis. Findings of the study overall: A TCR beta motif made of roughly eight highly homologous variants seemed typical of ankylosing spondylitis blood.

Germline V gives CDR1 GTSNPN, CDR2 SVGIG (reference sequence). The CDR3 consists of 11 residues. V was cut by 5 bases and J by 7 bases, with 8 bases left in between. This clonotype was detected only a few times. Antigen specificity is unknown. Each CDR3 protein gets one entry after TCRdb re-called the 5' RACE reads with MiXCR. The sample shows over 600,000 distinct CDR3 sequences, 15% to 20% of them seen only once. Sequencing used blood, either unsorted or a sorted T cell fraction (not recorded which). This TCR was recovered from a male donor with ankylosing spondylitis. This chain connects TRBV30 to TRBJ1-4, with unresolved D. CDR3 in amino acids: CAWDTAEKLFF. For the CDR3, the DNA is TGTGCCTGGGATACCGCTGAAAAACTGTTTTTT. Full variable domain (rest looked up from reference TRBV30 and TRBJ1-4): SQTIHQWPATLVQPVGSPLSLECTVEGTSNPNLYWYRQAAGRGLQLLFYSVGIGQISSEVPQNLSASRPQDRQFILSSKKLLLSDSGFYLCAWDTAEKLFFGSGTQLSVL.